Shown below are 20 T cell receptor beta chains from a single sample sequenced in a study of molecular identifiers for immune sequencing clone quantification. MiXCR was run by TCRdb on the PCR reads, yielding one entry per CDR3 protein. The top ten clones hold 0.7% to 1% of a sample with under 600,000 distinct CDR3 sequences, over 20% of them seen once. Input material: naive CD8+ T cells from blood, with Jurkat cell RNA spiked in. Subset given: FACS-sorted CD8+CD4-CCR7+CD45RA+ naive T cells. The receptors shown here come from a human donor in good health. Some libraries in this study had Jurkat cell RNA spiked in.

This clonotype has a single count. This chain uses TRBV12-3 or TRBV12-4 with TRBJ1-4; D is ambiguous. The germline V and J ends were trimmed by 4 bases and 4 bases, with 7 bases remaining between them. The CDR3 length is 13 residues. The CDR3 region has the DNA TGTGCCAGCAGTTCTTGGGTTAATGAAAAACTGTTTTTT. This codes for CASSSWVNEKLFF.

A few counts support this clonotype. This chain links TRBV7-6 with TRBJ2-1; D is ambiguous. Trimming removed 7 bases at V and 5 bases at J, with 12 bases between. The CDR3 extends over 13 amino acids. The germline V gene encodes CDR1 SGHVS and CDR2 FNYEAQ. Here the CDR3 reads CASKLTRNNEQFF. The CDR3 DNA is TGTGCCAGCAAACTCACTCGGAACAATGAGCAGTTCTTC. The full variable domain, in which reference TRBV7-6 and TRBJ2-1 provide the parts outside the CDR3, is GAGVSQSPRYKVTKRGQDVALRCDPISGHVSLYWYRQALGQGPEFLTYFNYEAQQDKSGLPNDRFSAERPEGSISTLTIQRTEQRDSAMYRCASKLTRNNEQFFGPGTRLTVL.

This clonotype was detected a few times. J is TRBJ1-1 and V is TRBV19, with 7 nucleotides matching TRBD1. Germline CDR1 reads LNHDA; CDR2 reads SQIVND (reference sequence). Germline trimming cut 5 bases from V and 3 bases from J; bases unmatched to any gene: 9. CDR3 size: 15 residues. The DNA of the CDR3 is TGTGCCAGTAGTGCCGAACAGGGGTTGGACACTGAAGCTTTCTTT. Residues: CASSAEQGLDTEAFF.

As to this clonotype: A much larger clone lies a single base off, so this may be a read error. CDR3 loop: CSATDRYSNQSQHF. CDR3 bases: TGCAGTGCTACAGACAGATATAGCAATCAGTCCCAGCATTTT. The chain couples TRBV20-1 to TRBJ1-5; possible D gene TRBD1, 5 bases. The CDR3 spans 14 residues. Per the germline V gene, CDR1 is DFQATT and CDR2 is SNEGSKA (reference sequence).

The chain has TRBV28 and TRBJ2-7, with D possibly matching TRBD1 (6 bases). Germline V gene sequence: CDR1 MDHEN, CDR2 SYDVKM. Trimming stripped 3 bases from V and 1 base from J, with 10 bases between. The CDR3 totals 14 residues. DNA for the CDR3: TGTGCCAGCAGTTTCAGAGGACAGTCCTACGAGCAGTACTTC. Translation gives CASSFRGQSYEQYF.

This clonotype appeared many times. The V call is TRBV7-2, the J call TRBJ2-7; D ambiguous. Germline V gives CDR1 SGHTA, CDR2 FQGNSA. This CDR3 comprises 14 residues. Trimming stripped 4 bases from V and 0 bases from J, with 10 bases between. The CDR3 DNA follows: TGTGCCAGCAGCTCTATAGTCCTCTCCTACGAGCAGTACTTC. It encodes CASSSIVLSYEQYF.

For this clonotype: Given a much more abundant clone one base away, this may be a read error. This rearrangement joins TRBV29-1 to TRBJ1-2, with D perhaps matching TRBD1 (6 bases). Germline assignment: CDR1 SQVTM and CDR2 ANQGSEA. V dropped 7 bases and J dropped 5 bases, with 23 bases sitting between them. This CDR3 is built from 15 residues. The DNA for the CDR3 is TGCAGCGATGATCGGGGGACACATGAGGATTATGGCTACACCTTC. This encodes CSDDRGTHEDYGYTF.

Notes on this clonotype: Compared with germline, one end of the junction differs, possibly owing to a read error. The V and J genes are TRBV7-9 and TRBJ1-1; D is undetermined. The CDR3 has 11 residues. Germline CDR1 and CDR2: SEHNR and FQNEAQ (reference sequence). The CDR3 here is CASSLGTLEGF. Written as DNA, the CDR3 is TGTGCCAGCAGCTTAGGGACCCTGGAGGGTTTT. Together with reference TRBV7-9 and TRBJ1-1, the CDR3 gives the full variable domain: DTGVSQNPRHKITKRGQNVTFRCDPISEHNRLYWYRQTLGQGPEFLTYFQNEAQLEKSRLLSDRFSAERPKGSFSTLEIQRTEQGDSAMYLCASSLGTLEGFGQGTRLTVV.

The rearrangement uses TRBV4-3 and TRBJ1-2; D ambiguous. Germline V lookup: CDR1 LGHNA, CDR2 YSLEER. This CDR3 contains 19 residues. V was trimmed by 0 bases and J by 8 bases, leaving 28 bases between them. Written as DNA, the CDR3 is TGCGCCAGCAGCCAAGATGTTAGGATCTCGTCTTTGTTTGTAGGCGGCTACACCTTC. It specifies CASSQDVRISSLFVGGYTF.

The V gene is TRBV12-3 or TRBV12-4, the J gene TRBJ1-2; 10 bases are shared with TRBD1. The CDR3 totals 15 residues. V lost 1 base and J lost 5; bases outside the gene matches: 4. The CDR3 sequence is CASSLETGGMYGYTF. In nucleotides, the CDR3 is TGTGCCAGCAGTTTAGAGACAGGGGGCATGTATGGCTACACCTTC.

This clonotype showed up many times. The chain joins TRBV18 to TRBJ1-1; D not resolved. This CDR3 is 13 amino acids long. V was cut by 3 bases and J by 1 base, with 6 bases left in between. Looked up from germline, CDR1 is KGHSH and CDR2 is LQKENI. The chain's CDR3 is CASSPPENTEAFF. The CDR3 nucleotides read TGTGCCAGCTCACCGCCGGAGAACACTGAAGCTTTCTTT. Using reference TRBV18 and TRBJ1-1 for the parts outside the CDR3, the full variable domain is NAGVMQNPRHLVRRRGQEARLRCSPMKGHSHVYWYRQLPEEGLKFMVYLQKENIIDESGMPKERFSAEFPKEGPSILRIQQVVRGDSAAYFCASSPPENTEAFFGQGTRLTVV.

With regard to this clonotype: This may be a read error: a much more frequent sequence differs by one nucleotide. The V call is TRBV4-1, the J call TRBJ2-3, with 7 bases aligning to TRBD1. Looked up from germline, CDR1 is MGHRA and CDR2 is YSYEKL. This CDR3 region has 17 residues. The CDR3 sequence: CAGSPKGAGGYTDTQYF. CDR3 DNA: TGCGCCGGCAGCCCGAAGGGGGCAGGGGGTTACACAGATACGCAGTATTTT.

The CDR3, as DNA: TGTGCCAGCAGTTATGGGGACAGGGGGCGCTTTTTTGTCAATCAGCCCCAGCATTTT. This sequence encodes CASSYGDRGRFFVNQPQHF. The chain recombines TRBV6-2 or TRBV6-3 with TRBJ1-5; 12 bases map to TRBD1. V gave up 3 bases and J gave up 3 bases; unmatched junction bases: 12. Looked up from germline, CDR1 is MNHEY and CDR2 is SVGEGT. This CDR3 is built from 19 residues.

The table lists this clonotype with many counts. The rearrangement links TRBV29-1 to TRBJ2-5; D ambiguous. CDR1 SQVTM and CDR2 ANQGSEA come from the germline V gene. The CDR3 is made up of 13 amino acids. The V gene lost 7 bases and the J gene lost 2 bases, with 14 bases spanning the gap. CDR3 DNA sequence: TGCAGCGCTTACCCTTCTATGCAAGAGACCCAGTACTTC. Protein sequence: CSAYPSMQETQYF. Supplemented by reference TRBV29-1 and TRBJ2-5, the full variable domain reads SAVISQKPSRDICQRGTSLTIQCQVDSQVTMMFWYRQQPGQSLTLIATANQGSEATYESGFVIDKFPISRPNLTFSTLTVSNMSPEDSSIYLCSAYPSMQETQYFGPGTRLLVL.

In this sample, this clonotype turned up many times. The CDR3 loop reads CASSQSPRAQNYGYTF. CDR3 sequence (DNA): TGTGCCAGCAGCCAAAGTCCCCGAGCCCAGAACTATGGCTACACCTTC. This chain uses TRBV3-1 with TRBJ1-2; D is unresolved. The V gene lost 2 bases and the J gene lost 2 bases, with 15 bases spanning the gap. The CDR3 sequence is 16 residues long. CDR1 and CDR2 from the germline V gene are LGHDT and YNNKEL (reference sequence).

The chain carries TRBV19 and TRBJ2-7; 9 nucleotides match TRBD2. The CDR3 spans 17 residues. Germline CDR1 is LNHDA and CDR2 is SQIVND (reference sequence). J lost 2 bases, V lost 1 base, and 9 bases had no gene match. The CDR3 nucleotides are TGTGCCAGTAGTATAGCATTTGTAGGCGGGGGGGCCTACGAGCAGTACTTC. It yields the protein CASSIAFVGGGAYEQYF.

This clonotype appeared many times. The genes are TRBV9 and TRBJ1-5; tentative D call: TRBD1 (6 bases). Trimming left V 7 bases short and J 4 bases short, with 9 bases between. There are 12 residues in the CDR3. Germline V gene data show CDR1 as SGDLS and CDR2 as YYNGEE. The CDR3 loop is CASGDRNQPQHF. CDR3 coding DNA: TGTGCCAGCGGAGACAGGAATCAGCCCCAGCATTTT.

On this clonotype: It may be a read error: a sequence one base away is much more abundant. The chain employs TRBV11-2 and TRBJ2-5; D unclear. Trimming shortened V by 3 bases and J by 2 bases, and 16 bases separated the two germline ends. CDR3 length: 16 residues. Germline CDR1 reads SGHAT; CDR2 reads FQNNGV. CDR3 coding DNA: TGTGCCAGCAGCTTTTCCGAAAACGTGGCACAAGAGACCCAGTACTTC. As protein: CASSFSENVAQETQYF.

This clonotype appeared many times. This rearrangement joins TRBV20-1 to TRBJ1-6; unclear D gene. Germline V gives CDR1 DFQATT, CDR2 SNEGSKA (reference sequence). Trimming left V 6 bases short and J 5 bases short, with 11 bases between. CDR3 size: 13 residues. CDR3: CSAPGSHNSPLHF. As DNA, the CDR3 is TGCAGTGCGCCGGGTTCACATAATTCACCCCTCCACTTT.

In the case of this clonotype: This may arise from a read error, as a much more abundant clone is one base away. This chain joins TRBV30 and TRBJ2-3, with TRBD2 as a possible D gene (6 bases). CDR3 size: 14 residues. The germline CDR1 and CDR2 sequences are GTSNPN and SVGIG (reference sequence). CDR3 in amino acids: CPSGEGHLADTQYF. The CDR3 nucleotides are TGTCCGTCGGGGGAAGGGCATCTGGCAGATACGCAGTATTTT.